What follows is one TCR beta chain and its context. Its antigen is not known. The sequencing template was cDNA reverse transcribed from extracted RNA. Clones were read by immunoSEQ multiplex PCR, and TCRdb kept only the in-frame ones, dropping some. The table shows about 250,000 clones, with roughly 63% occurring only once. The sample belongs to a study of CD8+ T cells in alopecia areata. This CDR3 region has 13 residues. With 5 bases removed from V and 7 bases from J, the gap between germline ends came to 11 bases. CDR1 is SGHTA and CDR2 is FQGNSA in the germline V gene. Study conclusions and caveats: The study found that many expanded lesional clones persisted in scalp and blood during tofacitinib. Sequence data from scalp samples additionally include resident alphabeta T cells of normal skin. Clonality was higher in lesional than normal scalp, especially in alopecia totalis/universalis.

Treatment specified: oral pan-JAK inhibitor, 5-10 mg twice daily. The sequencing used CD4+ T cells sorted from blood, collected around week 54, from a patient treated with tofacitinib. J is TRBJ1-4 and V is TRBV7-2; possibly TRBD1 for D (6 bases). The source of this sequence is a human donor with alopecia areata. The DNA for the CDR3 is TGTGCCAGCAGCAGGGGGGGCTCTGAAAAACTGTTTTTT. Translated, it gives CASSRGGSEKLFF. The variable domain in full, with the rest retrieved from reference TRBV7-2 and TRBJ1-4, is GAGVSQSPSNKVTEKGKDVELRCDPISGHTALYWYRQSLGQGLEFLIYFQGNSAPDKSGLPSDRFSAERTGGSVSTLTIQRTQQEDSAVYLCASSRGGSEKLFFGSGTQLSVL.